This T cell receptor beta chain derives from a study of T cell repertoires in cytomegalovirus infection. Study overall: It can be stated that public TCR beta signatures indicated CMV infection as well as a matching HLA type.

In TCRdb, the reads were re-called with MiXCR into one record per CDR3 protein. The data show some 150,000 distinct CDR3 sequences, roughly 6% seen once. Whole-study results and caveats: Across the ex vivo response, the dominant clonotypes were HLA-C-restricted CMV-specific TCR beta clonotypes.

Trimming took off 6 bases at V and 1 base at J, with 13 bases between the two ends. Germline CDR1 and CDR2: MDHEN and SYDVKM. This CDR3 has 15 amino acids. This clonotype was counted at least ten times. The antigen remains unidentified. The rearrangement links TRBV28 to TRBJ2-1; D is possibly TRBD2 (6 bases). Sequencing input: PBMCs. The origin of this receptor is a human donor in good health (CMV status not recorded). Some clones in this sample may be carry-over from other donors' samples. The CDR3 nucleotides read TGTGCCAGCAGCATCAGCGGAGGGTCCTACAATGAGCAGTTCTTC. It codes for CASSISGGSYNEQFF. Combining the CDR3 with reference TRBV28 and TRBJ2-1 gives the whole variable domain DVKVTQSSRYLVKRTGEKVFLECVQDMDHENMFWYRQDPGLGLRLIYFSYDVKMKEKGDIPEGYSVSREKKERFSLILESASTNQTSMYLCASSISGGSYNEQFFGPGTRLTVL.